One and the same sample provided the 14 T cell receptor beta chains below, sequenced in a study of T cells in Graves' hyperthyroidism and ophthalmopathy (dated by TCRdb to 2018 to 2020). To prepare the library, multiplex PCR was applied. The run used an Illumina HiSeq 2000. Amplification of TCR beta CDR3 regions was carried out from RNA transcripts. The first round of RT-PCR for the TCR CDR3 was performed with the HTBI primer set and the Qiagen OneStep RT-PCR kit. TCRdb reran the public reads through fastp at Q25 and MiXCR, keeping productive beta chains. Identical CDR3 protein sequences are pooled into one entry, listed with their most common genes and DNA. Within this sample are approximately 330,000 distinct CDR3 sequences, with 21% of them counted one time only. Of the sample, 50% falls within the top ten clones. Source material: blood. The receptors come from a woman in her forties or fifties with Graves' hyperthyroidism.

In its sample, this clonotype was seen many times. The chain has TRBV7-9 and TRBJ2-3; 13 positions agree with TRBD2. The V gene's germline CDR1 is SEHNR and CDR2 FQNEAQ (reference sequence). V gave up 4 bases and J gave up 0 bases; unmatched junction bases: 7. The CDR3 has 18 amino acids. The CDR3 DNA is TGTGCCAGCAGCTATCGCCGACTAGCGGGGGGAAGCACAGATACGCAGTATTTT. Translation: CASSYRRLAGGSTDTQYF.

The gene calls are TRBV3-1 and TRBJ1-1; 7 nucleotides match TRBD1. Germline V gives CDR1 LGHDT, CDR2 YNNKEL (reference sequence). Trimming took 5 bases from V and 10 from J; bases not matched to a gene: 10. This CDR3 has 13 residues. The DNA for the CDR3 is TGTGCCAGCAGCGAGATTAGGGGGCGCGCAGCTTTCTTT. Protein product: CASSEIRGRAAFF.

This chain connects TRBV25-1 to TRBJ2-5; perhaps TRBD1 as D (5 bases). In germline, CDR1 is MGHDK, CDR2 SYGVNS. This CDR3 is 14 amino acids long. V dropped 6 bases and J dropped 1 base, with 12 bases sitting between them. In DNA form, the CDR3 reads TGTGCCAGCAGCCGGACAAACTCCCAAGAGACCCAGTACTTC. It codes for CASSRTNSQETQYF. The variable domain in full, with the rest retrieved from reference TRBV25-1 and TRBJ2-5, is EADIYQTPRYLVIGTGKKITLECSQTMGHDKMYWYQQDPGMELHLIHYSYGVNSTEKGDLSSESTVSRIRTEHFPLTLESARPSHTSQYLCASSRTNSQETQYFGPGTRLLVL.

This clonotype was seen a single time. The gene calls are TRBV3-1 and TRBJ2-3, with D perhaps TRBD1 (5 bases). The CDR3 contains 15 residues. V lost 3 bases to trimming and J lost 5 bases, with 15 bases between them. Germline V gene sequence: CDR1 LGHDT, CDR2 YNNKEL (reference sequence). CDR3: CASSQGPRGEDTQYF. In DNA, the CDR3 is TGTGCCAGCAGCCAGGGGCCCCGAGGAGAAGATACGCAGTATTTT.

This clonotype was counted a few times. V is TRBV19 and J is TRBJ2-4; D might be TRBD1 or TRBD2, each matching 5 bases. CDR3 size: 13 residues. Per germline, CDR1 LNHDA and CDR2 SQIVND (reference sequence). V was clipped by 3 bases and J by 3 bases, with 6 bases between them. The CDR3 reads CASSMRGKNIQYF. The CDR3 coding sequence is TGTGCCAGTAGTATGAGGGGCAAAAACATTCAGTACTTC.

The chain recombines TRBV5-1 with TRBJ1-5, with 7 nucleotides matching TRBD1. V dropped 4 bases and J dropped 0; count of bases not matched to a gene: 4. Germline CDR1 is SGHRS and CDR2 is YFSETQ. The CDR3 spans 15 residues. DNA for the CDR3: TGCGCCAGCAGCGATGGGACAGCTAGCAATCAGCCCCAGCATTTT. Translated, it gives CASSDGTASNQPQHF.

This clonotype was recorded at least ten times. This chain links TRBV28 with TRBJ1-1; 11 nucleotides align to TRBD1. With V trimmed by 8 bases and J by 2 bases, 4 bases remained unmatched. CDR3 length: 14 residues. Germline V CDR1 and CDR2: MDHEN, SYDVKM. In DNA form, the CDR3 reads TGTGCCAGCGGACAGGGGGCGCTCAACACTGAAGCTTTCTTT. Translated, it gives CASGQGALNTEAFF.

This chain's CDR3 is CASSPSTRGYTF. The CDR3 nucleotides are TGTGCCAGTAGTCCGTCGACCAGGGGCTACACCTTC. V and J are TRBV19 and TRBJ1-2; D ambiguous. Germline loops: CDR1 LNHDA, CDR2 SQIVND (reference sequence). Trimming took 5 bases from V and 8 from J, leaving 12 bases between them. This CDR3 region has 12 residues.

In its sample, this clonotype was seen a few times. J is TRBJ1-2 and V is TRBV7-2, with 7 bases that match TRBD1. CDR1 is SGHTA, CDR2 FQGNSA, per germline. V was clipped by 6 bases and J by 4 bases; unmatched bases: 11. The CDR3 is 15 residues long. The CDR3 sequence: CASSQAARDSYGYTF. In DNA, the CDR3 is TGTGCCAGCAGTCAAGCGGCGAGGGACAGCTATGGCTACACCTTC.

This clonotype was seen ten or more times. The chain joins TRBV20-1 to TRBJ2-7, with D unclear. The V end was cut by 1 base, the J end by 3 bases, with 4 bases between. The CDR3 consists of 11 residues. Germline-derived CDR1 and CDR2 are DFQATT and SNEGSKA (reference sequence). The CDR3 loop reads CSARGNYEQYF. CDR3 nucleotide sequence: TGCAGTGCTAGAGGTAACTACGAGCAGTACTTC.

The V gene is TRBV5-8, the J gene TRBJ2-7; D might be TRBD2 (5 bases). This CDR3 has 14 residues. The V end was cut by 1 base, the J end by 4 bases, with 12 bases between. CDR1 is SGHTS and CDR2 is YDEGEE in the germline V gene. The CDR3 loop is CASSLPTRSYEQYF. The CDR3 DNA is TGTGCCAGCAGCTTGCCCACTAGAAGTTACGAGCAGTACTTC.

This clonotype was seen repeatedly, ten times or more. V gene TRBV6-1 combines with J gene TRBJ2-7, with TRBD2 identical over 11 bases. The CDR3 has 16 residues. The junction had 8 bases not matched to a gene; V was cut back by 3 bases and J by 4 bases. Germline V gene sequence: CDR1 MNHNS, CDR2 SASEGT. The CDR3 region has the DNA TGTGCCAGCAGTGAGGTAGCGGGAGGGGGTCTGTACGAGCAGTACTTC. This encodes CASSEVAGGGLYEQYF.

In nucleotides, the CDR3 is TGTGCCATCAGTGAAGTAACCGGGGAGCTGTTTTTT. It yields the protein CAISEVTGELFF. This chain connects TRBV10-3 to TRBJ2-2; D not certain. The CDR3 is made up of 12 amino acids. V shed 3 bases and J shed 5 bases, with 4 bases lying between them. Germline assignment: CDR1 ENHRY and CDR2 SYGVKD.

This clonotype was seen more than once but under ten times. This chain connects TRBV20-1 to TRBJ2-5; D might be TRBD2 (5 bases). Deletions cut 5 bases from V and 5 bases from J, with 12 bases between. Germline CDR1 reads DFQATT; CDR2 reads SNEGSKA (reference sequence). The CDR3 loop spans 12 amino acids. The CDR3: CSAPQRGETQYF. The CDR3 nucleotides read TGCAGTGCTCCCCAACGAGGGGAGACCCAGTACTTC.